Sequencing of this TCR beta chain was carried out in a study of T cell clonality in common variable immunodeficiency. The protocol was immunoSEQ multiplex PCR, while the TCRdb copy is restricted to in-frame clones and leaves out a portion. The sample presents around 30,000 clones, none singletons. The germline V gene has CDR1 SNHLY and CDR2 FYNNEI. Trimming took off 6 bases at V and 1 base at J, with 9 bases between the two ends. There are 13 residues in the CDR3. Patients had low serum IgG, IgA and/or IgM and specific antibody deficiency. Patients and controls were mostly of Caucasian heritage. Concerning this clone itself: What it recognizes is unknown. The sequence runs out 3 residues before the end of the CDR3; the remainder is reconstructed from the germline J gene.

General study findings and limits: Common variable immunodeficiency TCR beta sequences reportedly had fewer deletions and N-nucleotide insertions. What drives increased CVID clonality needs T cell subpopulation sequencing.

This clonotype was sampled from a human donor with common variable immunodeficiency. Sequenced sample: peripheral blood mononuclear cells. The chain recombines TRBV2 with TRBJ2-5; possibly TRBD1 for D (5 bases). CDR3 bases read: TGTGCCAGCAGCGTCAGGGCCCAAGAGACC. Residues: CASSVRAQET. Given in full, the CDR3 is CASSVRAQETQYF.